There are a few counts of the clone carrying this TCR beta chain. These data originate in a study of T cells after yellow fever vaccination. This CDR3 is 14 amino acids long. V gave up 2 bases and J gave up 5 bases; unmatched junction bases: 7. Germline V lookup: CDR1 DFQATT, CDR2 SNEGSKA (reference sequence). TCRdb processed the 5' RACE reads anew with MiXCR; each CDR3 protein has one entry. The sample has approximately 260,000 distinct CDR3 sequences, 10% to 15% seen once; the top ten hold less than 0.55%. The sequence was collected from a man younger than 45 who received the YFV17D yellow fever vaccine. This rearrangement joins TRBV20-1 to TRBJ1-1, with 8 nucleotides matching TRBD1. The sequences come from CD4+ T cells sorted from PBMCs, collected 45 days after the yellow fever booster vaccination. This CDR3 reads CSARPDRGWTEAFF. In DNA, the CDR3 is TGCAGTGCTAGACCCGACAGGGGATGGACTGAAGCTTTCTTT.